These T cell receptor beta chains were read from a single sample in a study of T cells in Graves' hyperthyroidism and ophthalmopathy. MiXCR, run by TCRdb on the multiplex PCR reads, gives a single entry per CDR3 protein. The table includes some 600,000 distinct CDR3 sequences, 14% detected once. Sequenced: blood. The receptors were gathered from a woman in her twenties or thirties with Graves' hyperthyroidism that later progressed to Graves' ophthalmopathy. The CDR3 runs from the conserved cysteine through the conserved F or W. Fields, in order: D gene, V gene, clone size, J gene, CDR3 DNA, CDR3 protein. D genes are given only for firm matches. Some rows mark clone size as missing; the rest say once, few, many or name a class of expanded clone.

D gene: TRBD1; V gene: TRBV2; clone size: many; J gene: TRBJ1-2; CDR3 DNA: TGTGCCGGGGGGTTTGACAGGGCCTGGGATGGCTACACCTTC; CDR3 protein: CAGGFDRAWDGYTF
D gene: -; V gene: TRBV27; clone size: few; J gene: TRBJ1-1; CDR3 DNA: TGTGCCAGCAGTCCCCGCGGGGTGGAAGCTTTCTTT; CDR3 protein: CASSPRGVEAFF
D gene: TRBD2; V gene: TRBV5-1; clone size: -; J gene: TRBJ2-1; CDR3 DNA: TGCGCCAGCAGCTTGGTCACTAGCGCGGGTCCCTACAATGAGCAGTTCTTC; CDR3 protein: CASSLVTSAGPYNEQFF
D gene: -; V gene: TRBV10-3; clone size: -; J gene: TRBJ2-2; CDR3 DNA: TGTGCCACCGAGGGAGATCGAAACACCGGGGAGCTGTTTTTT; CDR3 protein: CATEGDRNTGELFF
D gene: -; V gene: TRBV29-1; clone size: few; J gene: TRBJ2-7; CDR3 DNA: TGCAGCGTAAAAGACCCTTGGACCTACGAGCAGTACTTC; CDR3 protein: CSVKDPWTYEQYF
D gene: -; V gene: TRBV7-9; clone size: -; J gene: TRBJ2-7; CDR3 DNA: TGTGCCAGCAGCTTAGAGGGAACCGACGAGCAGTACTTC; CDR3 protein: CASSLEGTDEQYF
D gene: -; V gene: TRBV18; clone size: few; J gene: TRBJ1-4; CDR3 DNA: TGTGCCAGCTCACCGGCCGCCGAGAATGAAAAACTGTTTTTT; CDR3 protein: CASSPAAENEKLFF
D gene: TRBD2; V gene: TRBV11-2; clone size: many; J gene: TRBJ2-5; CDR3 DNA: TGTGCCAGCAGCACCGGGACTAGCGGCCATCTGGCCCAGTACTTC; CDR3 protein: CASSTGTSGHLAQYF
D gene: TRBD2; V gene: TRBV7-9; clone size: many; J gene: TRBJ2-1; CDR3 DNA: TGTGCCAGCAGCCCTATGGGCCTAGCGGGAACCTACAATGAGCAGTTCTTC; CDR3 protein: CASSPMGLAGTYNEQFF
D gene: -; V gene: TRBV6-1; clone size: many; J gene: TRBJ1-1; CDR3 DNA: TGTGCCAGCAGCGCCGGGGGTCCCACTGAAGCTTTCTTT; CDR3 protein: CASSAGGPTEAFF
D gene: TRBD1; V gene: TRBV28; clone size: -; J gene: TRBJ1-5; CDR3 DNA: TGTGCCAGCAGAATGGACAGGGTGGATCAGCCCCAGCATTTT; CDR3 protein: CASRMDRVDQPQHF
D gene: TRBD2; V gene: TRBV20-1; clone size: -; J gene: TRBJ2-1; CDR3 DNA: TGCAGTGCTAGACCAACTAGCGGCCCTGTAAATGAGCAGTTCTTC; CDR3 protein: CSARPTSGPVNEQFF
D gene: -; V gene: TRBV10-3; clone size: many; J gene: TRBJ1-2; CDR3 DNA: TGTGCCATCAGTGAGTCGGTGCGTGCTAACTATGGCTACACCTTC; CDR3 protein: CAISESVRANYGYTF
D gene: -; V gene: TRBV20-1; clone size: many; J gene: TRBJ2-3; CDR3 DNA: TGCAGTGCTAGGCTAGCGTTTTTGGAAGATACGCAGTATTTT; CDR3 protein: CSARLAFLEDTQYF
D gene: -; V gene: TRBV7-6; clone size: many; J gene: TRBJ2-7; CDR3 DNA: TGTGCCAGCAGCTTAGGGGGTGGCGGCTTACTCTACGAGCAGTACTTC; CDR3 protein: CASSLGGGGLLYEQYF
D gene: -; V gene: TRBV5-4; clone size: -; J gene: TRBJ2-7; CDR3 DNA: TGTGCCAGCAGCTTGGATATAACGGGACAAGCCTACGAGCAGTACTTC; CDR3 protein: CASSLDITGQAYEQYF
D gene: TRBD1; V gene: TRBV27; clone size: many; J gene: TRBJ2-5; CDR3 DNA: TGTGCCAGCAGTTCATCGGACAGGGGGCTCTCGGGAGAGACCCAGTACTTC; CDR3 protein: CASSSSDRGLSGETQYF
D gene: -; V gene: TRBV11-2; clone size: -; J gene: TRBJ2-1; CDR3 DNA: TGCGCCAGCAGCCAAGATGGAATGGGGAAGAACTCCTACAATGAGCAGTTCTTC; CDR3 protein: CASSQDGMGKNSYNEQFF
D gene: -; V gene: TRBV30; clone size: many; J gene: TRBJ1-5; CDR3 DNA: TGTGCCTGGAGTGCTACAGGTTCTCTAGGGCCCCAGCATTTT; CDR3 protein: CAWSATGSLGPQHF
D gene: TRBD1; V gene: TRBV28; clone size: -; J gene: TRBJ2-7; CDR3 DNA: TGTGCCAGCAGTGAACCGACAGGGGGCAGAGACGAGCAGTACTTC; CDR3 protein: CASSEPTGGRDEQYF
D gene: TRBD1; V gene: TRBV28; clone size: many; J gene: TRBJ1-2; CDR3 DNA: TGTGCCAGCAGATCGGGACAGGGGGGTTATGGCTACACCTTC; CDR3 protein: CASRSGQGGYGYTF
D gene: -; V gene: TRBV9; clone size: few; J gene: TRBJ1-1; CDR3 DNA: TGTGCCAGCAGCGTTGGAGGGGAGAACAGTGAAGCTTTCTTT; CDR3 protein: CASSVGGENSEAFF